The 7 T cell receptor beta chains below come from one sample, sequenced in a study of T cell responses to AZD1222 COVID-19 vaccine. The data were produced by immunoSEQ multiplex PCR, yet TCRdb's version contains in-frame clones alone and is incomplete. The sample gives about 150,000 clones, 92% of which show up once; more than 3.5% is in the top ten. Material: peripheral blood, obtained on day 0 of AZD1222 vaccination. The receptors here all came from an adult in good health.

The V and J genes are TRBV19 and TRBJ2-1; the D gene is possibly TRBD2 (5 bases). The CDR3 totals 15 residues. The V and J ends lost 10 bases and 3 bases respectively, with 19 bases between them. Germline assignment: CDR1 LNHDA and CDR2 SQIVND (reference sequence). The CDR3 coding sequence is TGTGCCACCGCGACCGGGGTAACCTACTACAATGAGCAGTTCTTC. It specifies CATATGVTYYNEQFF.

The chain combines TRBV5-1 with TRBJ2-3, with D possibly being TRBD2 (5 bases). The CDR3 loop spans 14 amino acids. Per germline, CDR1 SGHRS and CDR2 YFSETQ. V lost 0 bases and J 5 bases, leaving 10 bases between the germline ends. The CDR3 coding sequence is TGCGCCAGCAGCTTGGGAGCCCGGGGAGATACGCAGTATTTT. Translation gives CASSLGARGDTQYF.

The rearrangement uses TRBV29-1 and TRBJ1-1; D is possibly TRBD1 (6 bases). CDR3 size: 15 residues. The V gene lost 4 bases and the J gene lost 0 bases, with 15 bases spanning the gap. Germline V lookup: CDR1 SQVTM, CDR2 ANQGSEA. The DNA for the CDR3 is TGCAGCGTTGTTCCATTAACAGGGTTGAACACTGAAGCTTTCTTT. Translation gives CSVVPLTGLNTEAFF.

V gene TRBV3-1 (or the pseudogene TRBV3-2) combines with J gene TRBJ2-7, with TRBD1 matching 9 bases. The CDR3 extends over 15 amino acids. J was trimmed by 6 bases and V by 5 bases; bases with no gene match: 11. Per germline, CDR1 LGHDT and CDR2 YNNKEL (reference sequence). The CDR3 is CASSTPGTGYSEQYF. CDR3 nucleotide sequence: TGTGCCAGCAGCACACCCGGGACAGGGTACAGCGAGCAGTACTTC.

The chain recombines TRBV7-2 with TRBJ2-3, with 8 bases matching TRBD2. Germline values: CDR1 SGHTA, CDR2 FQGNSA. The CDR3 length is 16 residues. The junction had 7 bases not matched to a gene; V was cut back by 5 bases and J by 0 bases. The DNA for the CDR3 is TGTGCCAGCAGCAATTTGGTAGCGGGGAGCACAGATACGCAGTATTTT. Protein sequence: CASSNLVAGSTDTQYF.

The chain uses TRBV28 and TRBJ2-7; 7 positions match TRBD1. V lost 6 bases and J lost 3; bases outside the gene matches: 8. CDR1 and CDR2 (germline): MDHEN, SYDVKM. CDR3 length: 14 residues. The CDR3 region is CASSTPGQIYEQYF. DNA of the CDR3: TGTGCCAGCAGCACCCCGGGACAGATCTACGAGCAGTACTTC.

This chain uses TRBV19 with TRBJ1-4; D gene uncertain. The CDR3 runs to 12 residues. Trimming removed 4 bases at V and 6 bases at J, with 6 bases between. Germline V gene lookup returns CDR1 LNHDA and CDR2 SQIVND (reference sequence). The CDR3 nucleotides are TGTGCCAGTAGTAAGGGCTATGAAAAACTGTTTTTT. Translated, it gives CASSKGYEKLFF.